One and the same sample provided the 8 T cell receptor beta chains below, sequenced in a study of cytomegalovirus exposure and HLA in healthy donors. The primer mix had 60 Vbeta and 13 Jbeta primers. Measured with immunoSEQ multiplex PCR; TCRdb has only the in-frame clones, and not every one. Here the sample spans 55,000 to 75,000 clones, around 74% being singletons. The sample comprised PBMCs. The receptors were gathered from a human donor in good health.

The CDR3 reads CASSFILEGKETQYF. The DNA of the CDR3 is TGTGCCAGCAGCTTCATACTAGAGGGCAAAGAGACCCAGTACTTC. V is TRBV5-6 and J is TRBJ2-5; tentative D call: TRBD2 (5 bases). The ends were cut back, 2 bases at V and 3 bases at J, with 14 bases in the middle. The CDR3 extends over 15 amino acids. Germline V lookup: CDR1 SGHDT, CDR2 YYEEEE.

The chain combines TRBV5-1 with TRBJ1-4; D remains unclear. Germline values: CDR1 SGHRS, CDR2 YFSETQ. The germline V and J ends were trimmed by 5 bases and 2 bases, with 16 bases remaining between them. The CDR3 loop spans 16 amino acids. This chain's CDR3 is CASSSGISATNEKLFF. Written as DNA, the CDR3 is TGCGCCAGCAGTTCGGGTATCTCGGCTACTAATGAAAAACTGTTTTTT. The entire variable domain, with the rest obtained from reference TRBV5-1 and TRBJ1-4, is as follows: KAGVTQTPRYLIKTRGQQVTLSCSPISGHRSVSWYQQTPGQGLQFLFEYFSETQRNKGNFPGRFSGRQFSNSRSEMNVSTLELGDSALYLCASSSGISATNEKLFFGSGTQLSVL.

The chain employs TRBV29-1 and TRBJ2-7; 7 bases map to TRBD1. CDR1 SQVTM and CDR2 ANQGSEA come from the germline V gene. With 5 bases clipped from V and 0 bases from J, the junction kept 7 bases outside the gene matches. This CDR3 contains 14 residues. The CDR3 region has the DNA TGCAGCGTTCTTAAACAGGGGAGCTCCTACGAGCAGTACTTC. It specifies CSVLKQGSSYEQYF.

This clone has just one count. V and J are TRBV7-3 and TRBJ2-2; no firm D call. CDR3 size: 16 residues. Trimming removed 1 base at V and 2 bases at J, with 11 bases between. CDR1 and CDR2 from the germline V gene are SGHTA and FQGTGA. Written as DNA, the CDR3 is TGTGCCAGCAGCTTAAGGGCAGGCCAAAACACCGGGGAGCTGTTTTTT. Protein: CASSLRAGQNTGELFF.

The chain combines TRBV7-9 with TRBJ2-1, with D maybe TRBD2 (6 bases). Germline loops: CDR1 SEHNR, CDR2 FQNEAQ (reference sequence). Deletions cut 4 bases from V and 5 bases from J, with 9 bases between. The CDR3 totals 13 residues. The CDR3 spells CASSSGLHNEQFF. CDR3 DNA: TGTGCCAGCAGCTCGGGACTCCACAATGAGCAGTTCTTC.

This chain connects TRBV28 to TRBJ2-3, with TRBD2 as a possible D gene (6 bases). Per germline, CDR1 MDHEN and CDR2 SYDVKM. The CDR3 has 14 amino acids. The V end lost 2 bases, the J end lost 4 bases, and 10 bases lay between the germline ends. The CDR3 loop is CASSLGREADTQYF. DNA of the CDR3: TGTGCCAGCAGTTTAGGCAGGGAGGCAGATACGCAGTATTTT.

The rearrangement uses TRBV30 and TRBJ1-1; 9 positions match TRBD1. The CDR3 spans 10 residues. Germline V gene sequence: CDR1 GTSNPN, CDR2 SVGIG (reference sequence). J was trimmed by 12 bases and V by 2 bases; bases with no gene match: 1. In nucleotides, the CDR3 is TGTGCCTGGAGTACAGGGGGCCCTTTCTTT. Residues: CAWSTGGPFF. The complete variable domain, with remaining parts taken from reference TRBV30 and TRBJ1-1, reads SQTIHQWPATLVQPVGSPLSLECTVEGTSNPNLYWYRQAAGRGLQLLFYSVGIGQISSEVPQNLSASRPQDRQFILSSKKLLLSDSGFYLCAWSTGGPFFGQGTRLTVV.

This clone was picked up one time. This chain's CDR3 is CASSRVGSVNTEAFF. In nucleotides, the CDR3 is TGTGCCAGCTCACGGGTCGGGTCGGTGAACACTGAAGCTTTCTTT. This chain joins TRBV18 and TRBJ1-1; D ambiguous. From germline, CDR1 is KGHSH and CDR2 LQKENI. V gave up 4 bases and J gave up 0 bases, with 12 bases separating them. The CDR3 is 15 residues long.